This TCR beta chain was retrieved from a study of blood T cells in healthy people across ages. V lost 0 bases and J 4 bases, leaving 13 bases between the germline ends. The CDR3 spans 16 residues. Germline CDR1 reads SGHTA; CDR2 reads FQGNSA. Together with a sample-barcoded 5' primer, a J-beta primer mix was included in a second PCR lasting about 7 to 12 cycles. Each CDR3 protein gets one entry after TCRdb re-called the 5' RACE reads with MiXCR. The data contain roughly 1,500,000 distinct CDR3 sequences, about 35% of them singletons. Material for sequencing was blood. The receptor was isolated from a young woman in good health. The V and J genes are TRBV7-2 and TRBJ2-1; either TRBD1 or TRBD2 may supply D (6 bases each). In DNA, the CDR3 is TGTGCCAGCAGCTTAGCCTGGGGGGCCCAGTACAATGAGCAGTTCTTC. It translates to CASSLAWGAQYNEQFF.